The 6 T cell receptor beta chains given below trace back to one sample, sequenced in a study of beta chain features in type 1 diabetes. Expressed TCRB transcripts got sequenced, as all isolated RNA was reverse transcribed. Data came from immunoSEQ multiplex PCR; TCRdb stores just in-frame clones and leaves some out. The sample yields about 360,000 clones, about 12% seen once. The source material was naive CD4+ T cells from blood. Receptor source: a man between 18 and 29 years old in good health.

The genes are TRBV18 and TRBJ2-1; 10 bases map to TRBD2. The CDR3 contains 14 residues. After removal of 6 bases from V and 5 bases from J, the junction contained 4 bases not matched to a gene. Germline-derived CDR1 and CDR2 are KGHSH and LQKENI. CDR3 sequence reads: CASSTSGPNNEQFF. In DNA form, the CDR3 reads TGTGCCAGCTCGACTAGCGGGCCAAACAATGAGCAGTTCTTC.

In its sample, this clone was seen a few times. The chain joins TRBV5-1 to TRBJ2-2, with 8 positions matching TRBD2. Germline V gene lookup returns CDR1 SGHRS and CDR2 YFSETQ. The CDR3 spans 15 residues. Losses at the gene ends were 4 bases for V and 4 bases for J; bases not matched to a gene: 6. CDR3 sequence (DNA): TGCGCCAGCAGCGCTTCGGGGGGGATCACCGGGGAGCTGTTTTTT. Its protein is CASSASGGITGELFF.

The V and J genes are TRBV5-1 and TRBJ1-2; D might be TRBD1 (6 bases). V dropped 4 bases and J dropped 2 bases, with 15 bases sitting between them. The CDR3 contains 15 residues. Germline V CDR1 and CDR2: SGHRS, YFSETQ. CDR3 DNA sequence: TGCGCCAGCAGCCCAGGGGACCGAGCAAACTATGGCTACACCTTC. Its translation: CASSPGDRANYGYTF.

This clone was detected a few times. CDR3 loop: CAWSGDSLGYEQYF. The CDR3 coding sequence is TGTGCCTGGAGTGGAGACAGCCTGGGCTACGAGCAGTACTTC. This sequence joins TRBV30 and TRBJ2-7; weak D call: TRBD1 (5 bases). Deletions cut 1 base from V and 3 bases from J, with 13 bases between. CDR1 is GTSNPN, CDR2 SVGIG, per germline (reference sequence). CDR3 size: 14 residues.

This clone was seen more than once but under ten times. The chain employs TRBV12-5 and TRBJ2-3, with D tentatively TRBD2 (6 bases). This CDR3 region has 14 residues. V lost 3 bases and J 1 base, leaving 8 bases between the germline ends. CDR1 is LGHNT, CDR2 FRNRAP, per germline. The CDR3 loop is CASGFTGGTDTQYF. As DNA, the CDR3 is TGTGCTAGTGGTTTCACGGGAGGCACAGATACGCAGTATTTT.

This clone was recorded at least ten times. Other DNA sequences in the sample encode the same CDR3. The chain carries TRBV30 and TRBJ2-2; tentative D call: TRBD1 (6 bases). Germline lookup yields CDR1 GTSNPN and CDR2 SVGIG (reference sequence). V was clipped by 4 bases and J by 4 bases, with 7 bases between them. The CDR3 loop spans 12 amino acids. The CDR3 here is CAWTRGTGELFF. DNA for the CDR3: TGTGCCTGGACCAGGGGCACCGGGGAGCTGTTTTTT.